The present T cell receptor beta chain was sequenced within a study of T cell responses to AZD1222 COVID-19 vaccine. The CDR3 consists of 15 residues. Germline values: CDR1 SGHKS, CDR2 YYEKEE (reference sequence). Trimming cost V 2 bases and J 3 bases, with 12 bases left between them. Produced via immunoSEQ multiplex PCR; TCRdb's table is partial and in-frame only. The sample records some 100,000 clones, 92% being singletons. The chain employs TRBV5-5 and TRBJ1-5; no firm D call. The source is an adult who received the AZD1222 COVID-19 vaccine. The sequences come from peripheral blood, collected 28 days after the second AZD1222 dose. CDR3 region: CASSFSPGVNQPQHF. CDR3 nucleotides: TGTGCCAGCAGCTTCTCACCGGGAGTCAATCAGCCCCAGCATTTT.